This T cell receptor beta chain was identified in a study of shared clonotypes between healthy human individuals. About the study: Donors were a couple of women and a few men aged 18 to 49.

Study conclusions and caveats: Limited genetic and exposure-history diversity came from having few donors.

As defined, naive CD8 cells were CD45RO-negative and positively selected for CCR7, with terminally differentiated effector memory CD45RA+ cells excluded. V lost 6 bases, J lost 3 bases, and 14 bases lay in between. The CDR3 spans 14 residues. Germline V gives CDR1 ENHRY, CDR2 SYGVKD. A word on this clone: The antigen is not known.

Produced via immunoSEQ multiplex PCR; TCRdb's table is partial and in-frame only. The profile shows about 2.2 million clones, 80% to 95% of them singletons. The chain joins TRBV10-3 to TRBJ1-1; TRBD1 is a possible D gene (5 bases). The TCR was taken from a man between 18 and 35 years old in good health. Some clones in this sample may be carry-over from other donors' samples. The sequencing input was naive CD8+ T cells from PBMCs. The CDR3 spells CAISRAGLYTEAFF. CDR3 coding DNA: TGTGCCATCAGCCGCGCGGGGCTTTACACTGAAGCTTTCTTT.